These 22 T cell receptor beta chains were all obtained from the same sample, sequenced in a study of regulatory T cells in long-lasting Graves disease. Time point denoted: persistent/refractory GD, antithyroid drugs over 5 years with positive TRAb. PBMC-derived RNA was used for the TCR library. TCR beta libraries were built with iRepertoire HTBI primers and Arm-PCR of CDR3 regions. TCRdb processed the multiplex PCR reads anew with MiXCR; each CDR3 protein has one entry. The table has about 660,000 distinct CDR3 sequences, approximately 29% seen once. The sequencing used peripheral blood mononuclear cells (PBMCs), collected when the disease was refractory, from a patient treated with antithyroid drugs. These receptors were collected from a female donor with Graves disease.

The gene calls are TRBV5-1 and TRBJ2-7, with 8 nucleotides matching TRBD1. The V and J ends lost 1 base and 0 bases, in that order; junction bases with no gene match: 9. This CDR3 is 17 amino acids long. The germline gives CDR1 SGHRS, CDR2 YFSETQ. CDR3 nucleotide sequence: TGCGCCAGCAGCTTGTTATCAGGGGGCAGCTCCTCCTACGAGCAGTACTTC. This translates into CASSLLSGGSSSYEQYF.

This rearrangement joins TRBV5-6 to TRBJ2-6; D gene unclear. The V gene's germline CDR1 is SGHDT and CDR2 YYEEEE. CDR3 length equals 14 residues. V was pared by 5 bases and J by 1 base, with 7 bases between. The CDR3 protein is CASRPTSGANVLTF. The CDR3 coding sequence is TGTGCCAGCAGACCTACTTCTGGGGCCAACGTCCTGACTTTC.

CDR3 in DNA: TGTGCCAGCAGGCGGTACCGGGACAGCTATGGCTACACCTTC. Protein: CASRRYRDSYGYTF. The chain carries TRBV6-4 and TRBJ1-2; 7 bases fit TRBD1. CDR3 length equals 14 residues. V gave up 6 bases and J gave up 4 bases; unmatched junction bases: 8. The germline V gene has CDR1 MRHNA and CDR2 SNTAGT.

The chain uses TRBV7-6 and TRBJ2-2; D is unclear. From germline, CDR1 is SGHVS and CDR2 FNYEAQ. The length of the CDR3 is 16 residues. The V end was cut by 6 bases, the J end by 7 bases, with 21 bases between. The CDR3 DNA is TGTGCCAGCAGACCCGCGCCTGGCCCATCGGGCGGGGAGCTGTTTTTT. This codes for CASRPAPGPSGGELFF.

This clonotype was seen only a few times. The chain links TRBV20-1 to TRBJ2-7, with D perhaps matching TRBD2 (5 bases). The CDR3 consists of 13 residues. V lost 3 bases and J 3 bases, leaving 12 bases between the germline ends. CDR1 DFQATT and CDR2 SNEGSKA come from the germline V gene (reference sequence). The DNA for the CDR3 is TGCAGTGCTAGGAAGCGGTACATCTACGAGCAGTACTTC. This translates into CSARKRYIYEQYF.

This clonotype was seen a handful of times. The chain couples TRBV5-5 to TRBJ1-2; D may be TRBD1 (6 bases). This CDR3 contains 15 residues. Trimming pared 1 base from V and 7 bases from J, leaving 17 bases between. Germline CDR1 and CDR2: SGHKS and YYEKEE (reference sequence). DNA for the CDR3: TGTGCCAGCAGCTTGTTTCCAGGGGAGGCTAGTGGCTACACCTTC. Protein product: CASSLFPGEASGYTF.

V gene TRBV20-1 combines with J gene TRBJ1-5; D is ambiguous. The CDR3 consists of 17 residues. V was pared by 0 bases and J by 4 bases, with 19 bases between. Per the germline V gene, CDR1 is DFQATT and CDR2 is SNEGSKA (reference sequence). This chain's CDR3 is CSARDGNRALWNQPQHF. The CDR3 DNA reads TGCAGTGCTAGAGATGGAAACCGGGCCCTTTGGAATCAGCCCCAGCATTTT.

The CDR3 is CASSIVGRNNYGYTF. CDR3 coding DNA: TGTGCCAGTAGTATAGTAGGCCGGAATAACTATGGCTACACCTTC. V gene TRBV19 combines with J gene TRBJ1-2, with D hard to call. The V end lost 1 base, the J end lost 1 base, and 10 bases lay between the germline ends. Germline V gives CDR1 LNHDA, CDR2 SQIVND (reference sequence). The CDR3 contains 15 residues.

In this sample, this clonotype turned up many times. V and J are TRBV2 and TRBJ1-6; D is ambiguous. The CDR3 has 14 residues. Germline-derived CDR1 and CDR2 are SNHLY and FYNNEI. V dropped 6 bases and J dropped 0 bases, with 6 bases sitting between them. In DNA, the CDR3 is TGTGCCAGCAGCATGAGCTCCTATAATTCACCCCTCCACTTT. It translates to CASSMSSYNSPLHF.

At least ten counts were recorded for this clonotype. The genes are TRBV5-1 and TRBJ1-1, with 10 bases identical to TRBD1. Germline CDR1 is SGHRS and CDR2 is YFSETQ. CDR3 length: 16 amino acids. V lost 9 bases to trimming and J lost 4 bases; unmatched junction nucleotides: 15. The CDR3 sequence: CATSTGTGEWGTEAFF. CDR3 sequence (DNA): TGCGCCACCTCGACCGGGACAGGGGAGTGGGGCACTGAAGCTTTCTTT.

This clonotype was found once. The rearrangement links TRBV6-5 to TRBJ2-1, with a weak D call TRBD2 (5 bases). This CDR3 spans 15 amino acids. CDR1 and CDR2 (germline): MNHEY, SVGAGI. With 4 bases removed from V and 0 bases from J, the gap between germline ends came to 10 bases. The CDR3 protein is CASSSGGGSYNEQFF. The CDR3 DNA reads as TGTGCCAGCAGTTCGGGTGGAGGCTCCTACAATGAGCAGTTCTTC.

There are many counts of this clonotype. This chain uses TRBV30 with TRBJ1-1; 8 nucleotides align to TRBD1. Trimming cost V 5 bases and J 4 bases; bases outside gene matches: 9. The CDR3 sequence is 14 residues long. Germline CDR1 reads GTSNPN; CDR2 reads SVGIG (reference sequence). CDR3 amino acids: CAWRRTGMVTEAFF. The DNA of the CDR3 is TGTGCCTGGCGACGGACAGGGATGGTCACTGAAGCTTTCTTT.

This clonotype occurred a few times. This chain links TRBV11-2 with TRBJ2-5, with TRBD2 matching 7 bases. The J segment lost 3 bases and the V segment lost 6 bases, leaving 10 bases of the junction unmatched. Germline-derived CDR1 and CDR2 are SGHAT and FQNNGV. The CDR3 sequence is 15 residues long. The CDR3 DNA reads TGTGCCAGCAGGCAAGCCGGGACTAAGAAAGAGACCCAGTACTTC. It encodes CASRQAGTKKETQYF.

This clonotype was seen more than once but under ten times. The V call is TRBV6-1, the J call TRBJ2-7; 11 nucleotides line up with TRBD1. Trimming removed 6 bases from V and 2 bases from J; junction bases left unmatched: 6. CDR1 and CDR2 (germline): MNHNS, SASEGT. CDR3 size: 15 residues. CDR3 region: CASSPGGQGAYEQYF. DNA for the CDR3: TGTGCCAGCAGCCCCGGGGGACAGGGGGCCTACGAGCAGTACTTC.

This clonotype was detected a few times. The chain recombines TRBV12-3 or TRBV12-4 with TRBJ2-5, with a possible D match to TRBD2 (5 bases). V gave up 1 base and J gave up 10 bases, with 19 bases separating them. This CDR3 comprises 15 residues. The CDR3 region has the DNA TGTGCCAGCAGTTTAGGCTCTAAATCCCGGGATTACCAGTACTTC. Protein: CASSLGSKSRDYQYF.

The chain couples TRBV20-1 to TRBJ1-5; 10 nucleotides align to TRBD1. The CDR3 contains 17 residues. Germline V gives CDR1 DFQATT, CDR2 SNEGSKA (reference sequence). Trimming took 1 base from V and 2 from J; bases not matched to a gene: 8. CDR3 in DNA: TGCAGTGCTAGAGGCCAGACAGGGGGCTGGGGCAATCAGCCCCAGCATTTT. This codes for CSARGQTGGWGNQPQHF.

CDR3 region: CASGSRDRAGYTF. The CDR3 nucleotides read TGCGCCAGCGGCAGCCGGGACAGGGCTGGCTACACCTTC. The gene calls are TRBV5-1 and TRBJ1-2; TRBD1 matches at 9 bases. The germline CDR1 and CDR2 sequences are SGHRS and YFSETQ. CDR3 length equals 13 residues. V gave up 7 bases and J gave up 7 bases; unmatched junction bases: 8.

This rearrangement joins TRBV7-3 to TRBJ2-3; D unresolved. Germline V gene lookup returns CDR1 SGHTA and CDR2 FQGTGA. Trimming pared 7 bases from V and 2 bases from J, leaving 13 bases between. The length of the CDR3 is 14 residues. The CDR3 loop reads CASTRVGDTDTQYF. As DNA, the CDR3 is TGTGCCAGCACCCGGGTAGGCGACACAGATACGCAGTATTTT.

This clonotype showed up many times. The V call is TRBV15, the J call TRBJ1-5; 9 positions agree with TRBD1. The length of the CDR3 is 15 residues. CDR1 LNHNV and CDR2 YYDKDF come from the germline V gene (reference sequence). V dropped 4 bases and J dropped 4; count of bases not matched to a gene: 5. CDR3 in amino acids: CATSNRDRVNQPQHF. In DNA form, the CDR3 reads TGTGCCACCAGCAACCGGGACAGGGTAAATCAGCCCCAGCATTTT.

The CDR3 sequence is CASSFEALRGTEAFF. CDR3 nucleotides: TGCGCCAGCAGCTTTGAGGCCCTTAGGGGAACTGAAGCTTTCTTT. The chain uses TRBV5-1 and TRBJ1-1; weak D call: TRBD1 (5 bases). This CDR3 has 15 residues. V was shortened by 2 bases and J by 5 bases, with 16 bases between the two germline ends. Per germline, CDR1 SGHRS and CDR2 YFSETQ.

This clonotype appeared a few times. The chain combines TRBV12-3 or TRBV12-4 with TRBJ1-6; 11 bases fit TRBD1. The CDR3 spans 15 residues. The junction had 7 bases not matched to a gene; V was cut back by 6 bases and J by 9 bases. CDR3 nucleotide sequence: TGTGCCAGCAGCACCGGGACAGGGGGTGGTTCACCCCTCCACTTT. Residues: CASSTGTGGGSPLHF.

The chain is built from TRBV7-3 and TRBJ1-1, with D unresolved. Germline-derived CDR1 and CDR2 are SGHTA and FQGTGA. CDR3 size: 15 residues. Trimming shortened V by 0 bases and J by 3 bases, and 11 bases separated the two germline ends. CDR3 sequence: CASSLTSGSHTEAFF. The CDR3 nucleotides read TGTGCCAGCAGCTTAACTAGCGGCAGCCACACTGAAGCTTTCTTT.